These T cell receptor beta chains were read from a single sample in a study of shared clonotypes between healthy human individuals. Only in-frame clones appear in the TCRdb table, and some are missing; sequencing was by immunoSEQ multiplex PCR. Found here are approximately 1.4 million clones, roughly 98% of them singletons; the top ten hold 0.4% to 0.45%. Sequenced material: naive CD4+ T cells sorted from blood. The origin of the receptors is a man aged 25 to 45 in good health. Both conserved end residues are part of each CDR3. The D gene is left open where the match is weak. Clone sizes are given selectively: once, few, many, or a class where the clone is expanded.

j_call clone_size v_call d_call cdr3_aa cdr3_nt
TRBJ2-7 - TRBV5-1 - CASSPRLEGPYEQYF TGCGCCAGCAGCCCTAGGCTGGAGGGACCCTACGAGCAGTACTTC
TRBJ2-1 - TRBV5-4 TRBD2 CASSPGTSGNRSPYNEQFF TGTGCCAGCAGTCCCGGGACTAGCGGGAATCGATCACCTTACAATGAGCAGTTCTTC
TRBJ2-5 - TRBV7-2 - CASSNNMQTQYF TGTGCCAGCAGCAATAATATGCAGACCCAGTACTTC
TRBJ2-5 - TRBV5-1 - CASSLAGGETQYF TGCGCCAGCAGCTTGGCTGGGGGAGAGACCCAGTACTTC
TRBJ1-3 - TRBV9 - CASSVGAGSFSGNTIYF TGTGCCAGCAGCGTAGGTGCAGGGAGTTTCTCTGGAAACACCATATATTTT
TRBJ2-2 - TRBV18 - CASSPENTGELFF TGTGCCAGCTCACCTGAGAACACCGGGGAGCTGTTTTTT
TRBJ2-2 - TRBV2 - CASGSDRLTGELFF TGTGCCAGCGGCTCGGACAGACTCACCGGGGAGCTGTTTTTT
TRBJ2-1 once TRBV6-4 - CASSENPFHEQFF TGTGCCAGCAGTGAAAACCCCTTTCATGAGCAGTTCTTC
TRBJ2-7 - TRBV9 - CASSVLSDPYEQYF TGTGCCAGCAGCGTACTTAGCGATCCCTACGAGCAGTACTTC
TRBJ2-2 once TRBV19 - CASQPWGAGGNTGELFF TGTGCCAGCCAGCCATGGGGGGCAGGGGGTAATACCGGGGAGCTGTTTTTT
TRBJ2-7 - TRBV5-5 - CASSPEAWEQYF TGTGCCAGCAGCCCTGAGGCCTGGGAGCAGTACTTC
TRBJ2-7 - TRBV5-1 TRBD2 CASSLDLAGGLYEQYF TGCGCCAGCAGCTTAGACCTGGCGGGAGGACTGTACGAGCAGTACTTC
TRBJ2-7 once TRBV18 TRBD1 CASSPRDRIQAYEQYF TGTGCCAGCTCACCTAGGGACAGAATACAAGCCTACGAGCAGTACTTC
TRBJ1-3 once TRBV28 - CASRWTDSGNTIYF TGTGCCAGCAGATGGACAGACTCTGGAAACACCATATATTTT
TRBJ2-2 - TRBV5-8 - CASSTPAAGELFF TGTGCCAGCAGCACCCCGGCCGCGGGGGAGCTGTTTTTT
TRBJ2-5 once TRBV7-2 - CASSFFRLSRADQETQYF TGTGCCAGCAGCTTTTTTCGTCTGTCCCGAGCGGACCAAGAGACCCAGTACTTC
TRBJ2-7 once TRBV19 - CASSTYRTYEQYF TGTGCCAGTAGTACATACAGGACCTACGAGCAGTACTTC
TRBJ1-1 - TRBV30 TRBD1 CAWSVLTGVSTEAFF TGTGCCTGGAGTGTACTGACAGGGGTATCCACTGAAGCTTTCTTT
TRBJ2-4 once TRBV28 - CASRAAGFLAKNIQYF TGTGCCAGCAGGGCAGCCGGATTTCTAGCCAAAAACATTCAGTACTTC
TRBJ2-7 - TRBV19 TRBD1 CASASGQGGEQYF TGTGCCAGTGCCTCGGGACAGGGGGGCGAGCAGTACTTC
TRBJ2-3 - TRBV7-8 - CASSGRGVRDTQYF TGTGCCAGCAGCGGAAGGGGGGTCCGGGATACGCAGTATTTT
TRBJ1-4 - TRBV9 TRBD1 CASSGGTGGAGLFF TGTGCCAGCAGCGGGGGGACAGGGGGCGCAGGGCTGTTTTTT
TRBJ2-1 - TRBV21-1 - CASTGPRSYNEQFF TGTGCCAGCACAGGTCCCCGCTCCTACAATGAGCAGTTCTTC
TRBJ1-2 once TRBV5-1 - CASSLQGNYGYTF TGCGCCAGCAGCTTGCAGGGAAACTATGGCTACACCTTC
TRBJ2-3 - TRBV5-5 - CASSLATGLLITDTQYF TGTGCCAGCAGCTTGGCGACGGGACTTCTTATCACAGATACGCAGTATTTT
TRBJ2-7 - TRBV19 - CASSSPLAQGEEQYF TGTGCCAGTAGTTCCCCACTAGCCCAGGGAGAGGAGCAGTACTTC
TRBJ1-5 once TRBV28 - CASSPHKAASNQPQHF TGTGCCAGCAGCCCTCACAAGGCGGCTAGCAATCAGCCCCAGCATTTT
TRBJ2-7 - TRBV7-2 TRBD2 CASSSSASGRFEQYF TGTGCCAGCAGCTCCAGCGCTAGCGGGCGGTTCGAGCAGTACTTC
TRBJ1-4 - TRBV5-1 - CASSPSATGREKLFF TGCGCCAGCAGCCCCTCCGCGACTGGGCGTGAAAAACTGTTTTTT
TRBJ1-2 - TRBV30 TRBD1 CAWIQAGTEISYGYTF TGTGCCTGGATCCAAGCAGGGACAGAGATCTCCTATGGCTACACCTTC
TRBJ2-2 - TRBV27 TRBD1 CASKGTASSTVTGELFF TGTGCCAGCAAGGGGACAGCATCCTCAACGGTCACCGGGGAGCTGTTTTTT
TRBJ2-7 - TRBV2 - CASTKEDGSYEQYF TGTGCCAGCACTAAAGAGGACGGTTCCTACGAGCAGTACTTC
TRBJ2-7 once TRBV7-6 TRBD2 CASSFLAGVPSYEQYF TGTGCCAGCAGCTTCCTAGCGGGAGTTCCGAGCTACGAGCAGTACTTC
TRBJ1-2 - TRBV7-8 - CASSLALQGVGGYTF TGTGCCAGCAGCTTAGCTCTACAGGGTGTGGGGGGCTACACCTTC
TRBJ1-2 - TRBV6-6 - CASSYGAVNYGYTF TGTGCCAGCAGTTACGGGGCGGTTAACTATGGCTACACCTTC
TRBJ2-7 - TRBV11-3 - CASSLPPLKGSEQYF TGTGCCAGCAGCTTGCCCCCACTGAAGGGCTCCGAGCAGTACTTC
TRBJ2-1 - TRBV4-3 TRBD2 CASSQVPGGSSYNEQFF TGCGCCAGCAGCCAAGTACCTGGCGGGAGCTCCTACAATGAGCAGTTCTTC
TRBJ2-2 - TRBV5-1 - CASSFTSNTGELFF TGCGCCAGCAGCTTCACTAGCAACACCGGGGAGCTGTTTTTT
TRBJ2-2 - TRBV7-9 - CASSQRPAVGGELFF TGTGCCAGCAGCCAACGGCCGGCAGTAGGCGGGGAGCTGTTTTTT
TRBJ2-1 - TRBV29-1 TRBD1 CSALYPPTGPRSYNEQFF TGCAGCGCCCTGTACCCCCCGACAGGGCCACGCTCCTACAATGAGCAGTTCTTC
TRBJ1-1 - TRBV28 - CASSFGGLNTEAFF TGTGCCAGCAGTTTTGGGGGACTGAACACTGAAGCTTTCTTT
TRBJ2-2 - TRBV9 - CASSVVPRKNTGELFF TGTGCCAGCAGCGTAGTCCCGCGGAAGAACACCGGGGAGCTGTTTTTT
TRBJ2-5 - TRBV7-9 TRBD2 CASSLGLAGQQETQYF TGTGCCAGCAGCTTAGGACTAGCGGGGCAACAAGAGACCCAGTACTTC
TRBJ2-7 - TRBV5-1 - CASSLVGGDREQYF TGCGCCAGCAGCTTGGTTGGTGGAGATCGCGAGCAGTACTTC
TRBJ2-3 - TRBV4-1 TRBD2 CASSPIDRPSGRARIKDTQYF TGCGCCAGCAGCCCTATAGACAGGCCTAGCGGGAGGGCCAGAATAAAGGATACGCAGTATTTT